This T cell receptor (beta chain) came from a study of early stage breast cancer tumors. Findings and caveats of the study: Tumors had roughly 2.4-fold higher T cell density and higher clonality than adjacent normal breast tissue.

About this clone itself: What it recognizes is unknown.

The method was immunoSEQ multiplex PCR; TCRdb's version includes in-frame clones alone and lacks a portion of them. The sample includes 44,000 or so clones, 75% to 85% seen only once; the top ten take around 1.3%. The CDR3 spans 15 residues. J lost 7 bases, V lost 4 bases, and 7 bases had no gene match. CDR1 and CDR2 from the germline V gene are SGDLS and YYNGEE. Material: blood. J is TRBJ1-5 and V is TRBV9, with 11 bases fitting TRBD1. The receptor was isolated from a person between 50 and 60 years old with breast cancer. CDR3 in DNA: TGTGCCAGCAGCCTAGGACAGGGGGCTGAGCAGCCCCAGCATTTT. Translating gives CASSLGQGAEQPQHF.